This TCR beta chain appears in the sequencing data of a study of T cell repertoires in cytomegalovirus infection (dated by TCRdb to between 2018 and 2021). Study-level background: The peptide stimulations were aimed at well-studied HLA-B-restricted epitopes as well as recently identified HLA-C-restricted CMV epitopes, whose presentation resists viral immunomodulation. Donor HLA type was relevant to the analysis, because carriage of CMV infection together with the matching HLA type was indicated by public TCR beta signatures. Broad study findings and their caveats: The ex vivo response was dominated by HLA-C-restricted CMV-specific TCR beta clonotypes, and the single most frequent clonotype in two of eight donors was supplied by these HLA-C-restricted clonotypes. Carriers of CMV infection plus the relevant HLA type were discriminated by the cumulative frequency of public TCR beta family members in the study cohort and in an independent roughly 380-donor cohort.

This clonotype was observed a few times. Its recognized antigen is unknown. No base qualities exist here, and no much larger clone lies one base off it. Sequencing instrument: Illumina HiSeq 1500. TCRdb ran its own pipeline on the public reads, namely fastp trimming at Q25 and MiXCR clone calling, and kept in-frame beta chains. Duplicate CDR3 protein sequences are folded into a single record with the most common DNA and genes. The sample profile shows about 890,000 distinct CDR3 sequences; roughly 30% of them were found once. The ten largest make up over 12% of the sample. The sample's treatment or condition label, in plain terms: in vitro stimulation with specific CMV peptide epitopes to enrich CMV-specific T cells. This specimen consisted of cultured CD8+ T cells from PBMCs, obtained from culture after CMV antigen stimulation. This receptor was taken from a human donor in good health (CMV status not recorded). Some clones in this sample may be carry-over from other donors' samples.

The CDR3 amino acid sequence is: CASSLGLGNEQYV. The nucleotide sequence is TGTGCCAGCAGCTTAGGCCTAGGGAACGAGCAGTACGTC. In this chain, TRBV7-6 is recombined with TRBJ2-7, with the D segment identity uncertain. V sheds 1 base and J sheds 5 bases, leaving 9 bases between their ends. The germline V gene supplies CDR1 SGHVS and CDR2 FNYEAQ. Its CDR3 holds 13 amino acids, cysteine through valine. Left in the record is the CDR3 DNA by itself, 39 bases read in frame from the first base.